This TCR beta chain was retrieved from a study of CD8 T cells in ankylosing spondylitis. Broader study findings: Characteristic of ankylosing spondylitis blood, it appeared, was a TCR beta motif comprising several highly homologous variants.

Scientists made TCR beta libraries using quantitative 5'-RACE with molecular barcodes. TCRdb re-called the 5' RACE reads with MiXCR, one entry per CDR3 protein. The table has 470,000 or so distinct CDR3 sequences, 25% to 30% seen once. The CDR3 is 14 residues long. Trimming pared 4 bases from V and 2 bases from J, leaving 8 bases between. Germline V gene lookup returns CDR1 SEHNR and CDR2 FQNEAQ (reference sequence). This clonotype was counted only a few times. The antigen is undetermined. This receptor was identified in a male donor with ankylosing spondylitis. Source material: blood, either unsorted or a sorted T cell fraction (not recorded which). V and J are TRBV7-9 and TRBJ2-2; D not resolved. CDR3 in amino acids: CASSSKGNTGELFF. The DNA for the CDR3 is TGTGCCAGCAGCTCGAAGGGCAACACCGGGGAGCTGTTTTTT.